This TCR beta chain was observed in a study of cytomegalovirus exposure and HLA in healthy donors. About the research overall: For the roughly 400 genotyped donors, roughly 80% fell within the Caucasian-associated ancestry cluster.

There are 14 residues in the CDR3. Looked up from germline, CDR1 is MDHEN and CDR2 is SYDVKM. The V gene end was trimmed by 5 bases and the J gene end by 0 bases; junction bases not matched to a gene: 2. PCR involved 60 Vbeta and 13 Jbeta primers. In the authors' methods: Roughly 11 million shared chains were among the 65 million to 85 million unique TCR beta chains that a later analysis counted. Sequencing used immunoSEQ multiplex PCR; TCRdb keeps in-frame clones, though not all of them. The DNA was the basis for D and trimming; V, J and clone size are from that table. The sample carries about 160,000 clones, around 84% recorded once. This clone was seen a single time. Its antigen is still unknown. Regarding the study as a whole: Later analysis suggested most CMV-associated TCR beta chains were HLA-restricted.

The material sequenced was PBMCs. This chain links TRBV28 with TRBJ2-7; 9 bases line up with TRBD2. This TCR was recovered from a man younger than 35 in good health and CMV-seronegative. The CDR3 is CASSSGRLSYEQYF. As DNA, the CDR3 is TGTGCCAGCAGTAGCGGGAGGCTCTCCTACGAGCAGTACTTC.